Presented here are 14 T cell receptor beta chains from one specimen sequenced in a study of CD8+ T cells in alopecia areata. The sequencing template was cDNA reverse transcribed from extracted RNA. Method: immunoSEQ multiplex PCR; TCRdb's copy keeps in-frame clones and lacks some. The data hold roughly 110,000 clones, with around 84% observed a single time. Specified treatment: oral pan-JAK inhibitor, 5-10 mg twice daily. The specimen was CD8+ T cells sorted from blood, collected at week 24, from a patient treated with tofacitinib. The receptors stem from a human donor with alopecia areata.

The DNA for the CDR3 is TGTGCCAGCAGCCCCAGGGTAGACTATGGCTACACCTTC. Amino acid sequence: CASSPRVDYGYTF. The V call is TRBV7-9, the J call TRBJ1-2, with TRBD1 as a possible D gene (5 bases). CDR3 size: 13 residues. V lost 5 bases, J lost 3 bases, and 10 bases lay in between. Germline V lookup: CDR1 SEHNR, CDR2 FQNEAQ (reference sequence).

Here the CDR3 DNA reads TGTGCCAGCAGCTTGATAGCGGGGGATTCACGGAATGAGCAGTTCTTC. It encodes CASSLIAGDSRNEQFF. The rearrangement links TRBV7-2 to TRBJ2-1; 9 nucleotides match TRBD2. The trim removed 3 bases at V and 7 bases at J, leaving 10 bases unmatched. The CDR3 sequence is 16 residues long. Germline V CDR1 and CDR2: SGHTA, FQGNSA.

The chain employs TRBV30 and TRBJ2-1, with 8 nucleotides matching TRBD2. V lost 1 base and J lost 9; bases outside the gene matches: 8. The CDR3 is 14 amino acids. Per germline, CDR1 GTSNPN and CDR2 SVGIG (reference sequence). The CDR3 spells CAWSAPTLAGEQFF. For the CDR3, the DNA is TGTGCCTGGAGTGCCCCGACCCTAGCGGGTGAGCAGTTCTTC.

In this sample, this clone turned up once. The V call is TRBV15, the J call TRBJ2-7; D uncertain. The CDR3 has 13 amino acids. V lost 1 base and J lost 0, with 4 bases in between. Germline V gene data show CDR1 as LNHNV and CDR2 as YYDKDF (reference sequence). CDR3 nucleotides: TGTGCCACCAGCAGAGTGGACTCCTACGAGCAGTACTTC. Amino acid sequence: CATSRVDSYEQYF.

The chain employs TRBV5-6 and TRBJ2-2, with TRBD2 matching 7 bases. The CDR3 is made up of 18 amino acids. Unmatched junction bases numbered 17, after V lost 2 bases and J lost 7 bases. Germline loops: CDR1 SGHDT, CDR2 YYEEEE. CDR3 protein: CASSLGPSGVFGGGELFF. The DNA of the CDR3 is TGTGCCAGCAGCTTAGGTCCTAGCGGAGTTTTTGGAGGCGGGGAGCTGTTTTTT.

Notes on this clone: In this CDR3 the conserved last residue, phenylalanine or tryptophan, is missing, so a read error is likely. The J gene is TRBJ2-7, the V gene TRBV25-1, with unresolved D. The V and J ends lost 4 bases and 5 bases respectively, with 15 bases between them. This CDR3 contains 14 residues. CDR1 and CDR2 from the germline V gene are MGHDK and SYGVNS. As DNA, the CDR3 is TGTGCCAGCAGTGTGATAGGGAAATTCCACGAGCAGTACCTC. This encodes CASSVIGKFHEQYL.

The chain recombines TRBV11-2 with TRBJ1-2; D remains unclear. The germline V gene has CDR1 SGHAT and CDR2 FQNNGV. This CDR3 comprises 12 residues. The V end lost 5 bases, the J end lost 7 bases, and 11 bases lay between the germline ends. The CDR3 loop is CASSTSPPGYTF. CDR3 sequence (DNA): TGTGCCAGCAGCACCAGCCCCCCTGGCTACACCTTC.

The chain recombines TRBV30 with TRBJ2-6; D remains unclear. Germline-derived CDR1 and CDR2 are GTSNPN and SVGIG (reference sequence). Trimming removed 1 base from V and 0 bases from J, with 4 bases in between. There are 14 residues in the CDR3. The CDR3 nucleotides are TGTGCCTGGAGTGGAGACTCTGGGGCCAACGTCCTGACTTTC. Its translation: CAWSGDSGANVLTF. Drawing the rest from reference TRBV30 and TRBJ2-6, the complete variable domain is SQTIHQWPATLVQPVGSPLSLECTVEGTSNPNLYWYRQAAGRGLQLLFYSVGIGQISSEVPQNLSASRPQDRQFILSSKKLLLSDSGFYLCAWSGDSGANVLTFGAGSRLTVL.

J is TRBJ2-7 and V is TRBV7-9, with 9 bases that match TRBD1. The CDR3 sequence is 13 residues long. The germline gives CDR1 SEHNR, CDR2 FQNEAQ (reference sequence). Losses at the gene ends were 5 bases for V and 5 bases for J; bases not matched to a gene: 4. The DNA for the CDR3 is TGTGCCAGCAGCCCCCGGGACAGGGACGAGCAGTACTTC. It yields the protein CASSPRDRDEQYF.

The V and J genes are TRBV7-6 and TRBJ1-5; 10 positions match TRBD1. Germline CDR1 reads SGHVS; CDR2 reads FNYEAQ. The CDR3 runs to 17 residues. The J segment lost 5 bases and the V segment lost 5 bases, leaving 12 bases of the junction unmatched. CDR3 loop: CASSKGSGGQGYQPQHF. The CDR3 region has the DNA TGTGCCAGCAGCAAAGGGTCCGGGGGACAGGGGTATCAGCCCCAGCATTTT. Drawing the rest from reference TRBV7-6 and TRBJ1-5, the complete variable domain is GAGVSQSPRYKVTKRGQDVALRCDPISGHVSLYWYRQALGQGPEFLTYFNYEAQQDKSGLPNDRFSAERPEGSISTLTIQRTEQRDSAMYRCASSKGSGGQGYQPQHFGDGTRLSIL.

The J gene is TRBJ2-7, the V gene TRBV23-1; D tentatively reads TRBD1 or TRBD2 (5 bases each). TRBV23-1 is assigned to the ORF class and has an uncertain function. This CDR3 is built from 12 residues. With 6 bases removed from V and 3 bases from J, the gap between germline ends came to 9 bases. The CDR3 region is CASRGPYYEQYF. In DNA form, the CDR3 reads TGCGCCAGCAGGGGACCTTACTACGAGCAGTACTTC.

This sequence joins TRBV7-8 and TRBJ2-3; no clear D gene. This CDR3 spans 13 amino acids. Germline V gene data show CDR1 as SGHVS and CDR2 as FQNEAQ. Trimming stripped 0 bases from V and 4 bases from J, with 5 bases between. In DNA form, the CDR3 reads TGTGCCAGCAGCTTAGCTGCTGCAGATACGCAGTATTTT. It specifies CASSLAAADTQYF.

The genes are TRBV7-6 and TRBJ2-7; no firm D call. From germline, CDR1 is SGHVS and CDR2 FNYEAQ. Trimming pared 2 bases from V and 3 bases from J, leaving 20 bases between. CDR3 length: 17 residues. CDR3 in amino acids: CASSLFGPHLPIYEQYF. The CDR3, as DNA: TGTGCCAGCAGCTTATTCGGACCCCACCTGCCTATCTACGAGCAGTACTTC.

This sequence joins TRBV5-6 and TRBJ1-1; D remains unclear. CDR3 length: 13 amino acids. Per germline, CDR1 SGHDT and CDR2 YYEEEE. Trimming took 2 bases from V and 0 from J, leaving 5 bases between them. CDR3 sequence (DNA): TGTGCCAGCAGCTTAGGAGTGAACACTGAAGCTTTCTTT. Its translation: CASSLGVNTEAFF.